This entry concerns a single TCR beta chain. Its antigen is unknown. This record belongs to a study of T cell responses to AZD1222 COVID-19 vaccine. Study-level points and caveats: Possibly, clonal diversity was underestimated; donors were largely white British and included more females. Of spike-specific TCRs, nearly half reportedly target regions left unmutated in variants. Elevations in Spike-specific TCR breadth and depth followed administration of two AZD1222 doses.

The V gene end was trimmed by 0 bases and the J gene end by 6 bases; junction bases not matched to a gene: 7. The CDR3 loop spans 15 amino acids. Germline CDR1 and CDR2: SGHNT and YYREEE (reference sequence). Only in-frame clones appear in the TCRdb table, and some are missing; sequencing was by immunoSEQ multiplex PCR. The repertoire holds around 78,000 clones, with less than 95% as singletons. This chain joins TRBV5-4 and TRBJ2-7; TRBD1 matches at 9 bases. Specimen: peripheral blood, collected 28 days after the second AZD1222 dose. The receptor was derived from an adult who received the AZD1222 COVID-19 vaccine. CDR3 sequence reads: CASSLVGTGKSEQYF. DNA of the CDR3: TGTGCCAGCAGCTTGGTGGGGACAGGGAAGTCCGAGCAGTACTTC. The variable domain in full, with the rest retrieved from reference TRBV5-4 and TRBJ2-7, is ETGVTQSPTHLIKTRGQQVTLRCSSQSGHNTVSWYQQALGQGPQFIFQYYREEENGRGNFPPRFSGLQFPNYSSELNVNALELDDSALYLCASSLVGTGKSEQYFGPGTRLTVT.